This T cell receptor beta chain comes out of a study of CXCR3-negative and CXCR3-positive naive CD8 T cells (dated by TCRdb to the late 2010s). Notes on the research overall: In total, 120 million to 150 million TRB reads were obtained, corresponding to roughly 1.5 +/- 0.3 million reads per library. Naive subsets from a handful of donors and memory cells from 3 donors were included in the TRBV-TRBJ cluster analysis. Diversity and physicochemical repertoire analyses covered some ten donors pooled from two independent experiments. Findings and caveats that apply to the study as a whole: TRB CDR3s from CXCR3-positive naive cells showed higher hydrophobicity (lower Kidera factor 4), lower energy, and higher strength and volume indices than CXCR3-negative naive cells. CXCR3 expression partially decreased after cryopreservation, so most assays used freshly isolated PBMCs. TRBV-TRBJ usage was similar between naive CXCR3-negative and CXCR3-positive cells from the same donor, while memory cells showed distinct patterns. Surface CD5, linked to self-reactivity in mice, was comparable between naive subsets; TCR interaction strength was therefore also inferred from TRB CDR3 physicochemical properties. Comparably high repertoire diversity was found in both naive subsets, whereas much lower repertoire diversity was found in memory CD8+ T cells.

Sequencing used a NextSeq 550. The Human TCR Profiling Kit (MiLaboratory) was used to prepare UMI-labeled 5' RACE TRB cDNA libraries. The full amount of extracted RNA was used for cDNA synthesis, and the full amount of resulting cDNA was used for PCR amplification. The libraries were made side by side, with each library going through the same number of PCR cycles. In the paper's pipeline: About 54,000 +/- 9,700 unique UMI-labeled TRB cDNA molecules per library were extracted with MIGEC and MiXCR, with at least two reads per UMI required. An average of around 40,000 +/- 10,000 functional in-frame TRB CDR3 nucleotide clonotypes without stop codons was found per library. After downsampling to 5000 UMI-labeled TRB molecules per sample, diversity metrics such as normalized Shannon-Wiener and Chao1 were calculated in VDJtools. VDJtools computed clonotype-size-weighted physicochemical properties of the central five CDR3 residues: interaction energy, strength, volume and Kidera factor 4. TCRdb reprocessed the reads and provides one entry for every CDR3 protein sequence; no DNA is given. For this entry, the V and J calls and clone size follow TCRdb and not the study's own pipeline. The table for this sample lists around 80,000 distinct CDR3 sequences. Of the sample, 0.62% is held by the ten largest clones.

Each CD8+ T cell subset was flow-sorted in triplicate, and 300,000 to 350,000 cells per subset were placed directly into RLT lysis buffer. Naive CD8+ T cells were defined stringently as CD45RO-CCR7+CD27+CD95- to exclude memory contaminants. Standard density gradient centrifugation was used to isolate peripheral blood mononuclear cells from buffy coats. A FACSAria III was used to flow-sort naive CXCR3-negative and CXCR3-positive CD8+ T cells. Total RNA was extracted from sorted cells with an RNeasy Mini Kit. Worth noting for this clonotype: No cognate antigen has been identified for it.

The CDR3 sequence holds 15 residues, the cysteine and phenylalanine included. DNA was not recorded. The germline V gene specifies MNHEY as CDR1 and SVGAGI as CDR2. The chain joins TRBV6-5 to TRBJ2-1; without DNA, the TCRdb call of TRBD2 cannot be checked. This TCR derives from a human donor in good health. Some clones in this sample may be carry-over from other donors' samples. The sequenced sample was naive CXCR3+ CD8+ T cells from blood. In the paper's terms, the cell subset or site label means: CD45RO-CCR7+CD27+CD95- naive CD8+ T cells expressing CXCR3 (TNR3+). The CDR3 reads CASRQTSGANNEQFF.